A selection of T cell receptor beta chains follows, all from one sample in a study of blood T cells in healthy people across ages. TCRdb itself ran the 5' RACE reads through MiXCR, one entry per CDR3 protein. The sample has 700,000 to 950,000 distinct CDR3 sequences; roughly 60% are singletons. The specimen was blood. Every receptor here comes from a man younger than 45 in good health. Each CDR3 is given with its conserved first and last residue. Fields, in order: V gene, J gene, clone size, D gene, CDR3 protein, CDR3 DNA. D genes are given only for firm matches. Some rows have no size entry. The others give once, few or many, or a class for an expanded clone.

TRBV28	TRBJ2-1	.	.	CASSSDEQFF	TGTGCCAGCAGCTCCGATGAGCAGTTCTTC
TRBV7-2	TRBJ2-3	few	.	CASSKSGSGTDTQYF	TGTGCCAGCAGCAAGAGTGGGAGTGGCACAGATACGCAGTATTTT
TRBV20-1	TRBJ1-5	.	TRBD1	CSARQEGQGFDQPQHF	TGCAGTGCTAGGCAAGAGGGACAGGGGTTCGATCAGCCCCAGCATTTT
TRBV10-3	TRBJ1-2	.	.	CAISVRWDTHYGYTF	TGTGCCATCAGTGTTCGTTGGGACACTCACTATGGCTACACCTTC
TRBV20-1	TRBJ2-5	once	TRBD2	CSARDLRGLAGGAAETQYF	TGCAGTGCTAGAGATCTGAGGGGACTAGCGGGGGGCGCCGCCGAGACCCAGTACTTC
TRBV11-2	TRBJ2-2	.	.	CASSLGVLTGELFF	TGTGCCAGCAGCTTAGGGGTTTTAACCGGGGAGCTGTTTTTT
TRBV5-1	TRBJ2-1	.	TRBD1	CASSPTGDFYNEQFF	TGCGCCAGCAGCCCGACAGGGGATTTCTACAATGAGCAGTTCTTC
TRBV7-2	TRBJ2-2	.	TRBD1	CASSSRQGAGELFF	TGTGCCAGCAGCTCGCGACAGGGGGCCGGGGAGCTGTTTTTT
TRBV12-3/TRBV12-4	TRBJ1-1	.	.	CASSWGVEMNTEAFF	TGTGCCAGCAGTTGGGGGGTGGAGATGAACACTGAAGCTTTCTTT
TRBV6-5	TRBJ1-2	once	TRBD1	CASSYGDRGWYDYGYTF	TGTGCCAGCAGCTACGGAGACAGGGGCTGGTATGACTATGGCTACACCTTC
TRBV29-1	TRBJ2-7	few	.	CSVGRAGQGEQYF	TGCAGCGTAGGCAGGGCTGGGCAAGGCGAGCAGTACTTC
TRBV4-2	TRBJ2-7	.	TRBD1	CASGQDKQGGSYEQYF	TGTGCCAGCGGCCAAGACAAACAGGGGGGCTCCTACGAGCAGTACTTC
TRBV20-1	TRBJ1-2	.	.	CSARGLPAGGYTF	TGCAGTGCTAGGGGACTCCCCGCAGGTGGCTACACCTTC
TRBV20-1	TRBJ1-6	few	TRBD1	CSARDYRGVSYNSPLHF	TGCAGTGCTAGAGACTACAGGGGGGTGTCCTATAATTCACCCCTCCACTTT
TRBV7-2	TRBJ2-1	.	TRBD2	CASSLSASGRGGWYNEQFF	TGTGCCAGCAGCTTATCAGCTAGCGGGAGAGGGGGGTGGTACAATGAGCAGTTCTTC
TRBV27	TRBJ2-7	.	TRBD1	CASSLLRTGIYEQYF	TGTGCCAGCAGTTTACTTCGGACAGGGATCTACGAGCAGTACTTC
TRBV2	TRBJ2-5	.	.	CASSVRGFGTRETQYF	TGTGCCAGCAGTGTGAGGGGATTCGGGACCAGGGAGACCCAGTACTTC
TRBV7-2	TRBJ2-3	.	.	CASSLGFAEPTDTQYF	TGTGCCAGCAGCTTAGGCTTTGCCGAACCCACGGATACGCAGTATTTT
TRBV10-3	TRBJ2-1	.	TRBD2	CAISLSGSLSNEQFF	TGTGCCATCAGTTTAAGCGGGAGTTTATCCAATGAGCAGTTCTTC
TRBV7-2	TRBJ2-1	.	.	CASTRTNNEQFF	TGTGCCAGCACTAGGACTAACAATGAGCAGTTCTTC
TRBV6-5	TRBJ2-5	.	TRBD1	CASGDRLRETQYF	TGTGCCAGCGGGGACAGACTTCGAGAGACCCAGTACTTC
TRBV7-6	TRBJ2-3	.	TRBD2	CASSLGWDLTSGRRDTQYF	TGTGCCAGCAGCTTAGGATGGGACTTGACTAGCGGGAGGCGGGATACGCAGTATTTT
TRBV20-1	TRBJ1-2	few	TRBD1	CSARGTGSTLYGYTF	TGCAGTGCTAGGGGGACAGGGTCAACTCTCTATGGCTACACCTTC